This T cell receptor (beta chain) was sequenced during a study of T cell responses to AZD1222 COVID-19 vaccine. Produced via immunoSEQ multiplex PCR; TCRdb's table is partial and in-frame only. The sample contains 100,000 to 130,000 clones, 86% of which appear only once. The clonotype originates from an adult in good health. The sample consisted of peripheral blood, taken on day 0 of AZD1222 vaccination.

The CDR3 reads CASITGLAGADTQYF. DNA of the CDR3: TGTGCCAGCATCACCGGGCTAGCGGGGGCAGATACGCAGTATTTT. This rearrangement joins TRBV2 to TRBJ2-3; TRBD2 aligns across 10 bases. This CDR3 is built from 15 residues. Germline CDR1 reads SNHLY; CDR2 reads FYNNEI. V dropped 7 bases and J dropped 4; count of bases not matched to a gene: 8.